A selection of T cell receptor beta chains follows, all from one sample in a study of cytotoxic CD8 clonotypes in ibrutinib-treated CLL. The data were produced by immunoSEQ multiplex PCR, yet TCRdb's version contains in-frame clones alone and is incomplete. The profile covers 130,000 or so clones, with 60% to 85% appearing a single time and about 29% taken by the ten largest. Sequencing was performed on PBMCs, taken after 12 months of ibrutinib treatment. These receptors originate from a human donor with chronic lymphocytic leukemia. Each CDR3 is given with its conserved first and last residue. Each record gives: D gene, J gene, V gene, clone size, CDR3 protein, CDR3 DNA. A D gene is named only where the DNA matches it firmly. Some rows mark clone size as missing; the rest say once, few, many or name a class of expanded clone.

D: .
J: TRBJ1-2
V: TRBV9
size: few
CDR3: CASSVEKGTVYGYTF
DNA: TGTGCCAGCAGCGTAGAGAAGGGGACGGTCTATGGCTACACCTTC

D: .
J: TRBJ2-1
V: TRBV5-1
size: once
CDR3: CASSLDPGYNEQFF
DNA: TGCGCCAGCAGCTTGGACCCGGGCTACAATGAGCAGTTCTTC

D: TRBD1
J: TRBJ2-1
V: TRBV27
size: .
CDR3: CASIRQGSSYNEQFF
DNA: TGTGCCAGCATCCGACAGGGAAGCTCCTACAATGAGCAGTTCTTC

D: .
J: TRBJ2-5
V: TRBV14
size: .
CDR3: CASSRRVRETQYF
DNA: TGTGCCAGCAGCCGCAGGGTCCGAGAGACCCAGTACTTC

D: .
J: TRBJ2-5
V: TRBV14
size: .
CDR3: CASSLRGRGQETQYF
DNA: TGTGCCAGCAGCCTTAGGGGCAGGGGACAAGAGACCCAGTACTTC

D: .
J: TRBJ1-2
V: TRBV27
size: once
CDR3: CASSLKGDYGYTF
DNA: TGTGCCAGCAGTTTGAAGGGCGACTATGGCTACACCTTC

D: TRBD1
J: TRBJ1-4
V: TRBV28
size: .
CDR3: CASSTRDRLFF
DNA: TGTGCCAGCAGTACCCGGGACAGGCTGTTTTTT

D: TRBD1
J: TRBJ1-2
V: TRBV19
size: .
CDR3: CASSRQGSYGYTF
DNA: TGTGCCAGTAGTCGACAGGGGAGCTATGGCTACACCTTC

D: .
J: TRBJ2-7
V: TRBV28
size: .
CDR3: CASRIGGLAYEQYF
DNA: TGTGCCAGCAGGATAGGGGGATTAGCCTACGAGCAGTACTTC

D: .
J: TRBJ2-7
V: TRBV16
size: once
CDR3: CASSREGGTLPYEQYF
DNA: TGTGCCAGCAGCCGGGAGGGGGGGACACTTCCCTACGAGCAGTACTTC

D: .
J: TRBJ2-4
V: TRBV7-9
size: .
CDR3: CASRLGVWSKNIQYF
DNA: TGTGCCAGCCGCTTAGGGGTTTGGTCCAAAAACATTCAGTACTTC

D: .
J: TRBJ1-5
V: TRBV5-5
size: .
CDR3: CASSLMQGGGNQPQHF
DNA: TGTGCCAGCAGCTTGATGCAGGGAGGCGGCAATCAGCCCCAGCATTTT

D: TRBD2
J: TRBJ2-1
V: TRBV18
size: .
CDR3: CASSQTEIAGASYNEQFF
DNA: TGTGCCAGCTCACAAACCGAAATAGCGGGGGCATCCTACAATGAGCAGTTCTTC

D: .
J: TRBJ2-3
V: TRBV5-1
size: .
CDR3: CASSLAAGTDTQYF
DNA: TGCGCCAGCAGCTTGGCGGCTGGGACAGATACGCAGTATTTT

D: TRBD1
J: TRBJ2-7
V: TRBV10-3
size: .
CDR3: CAITRNRDRGSYEQYF
DNA: TGTGCCATCACCCGAAACCGGGACAGAGGGTCCTACGAGCAGTACTTC

D: .
J: TRBJ1-5
V: TRBV2
size: .
CDR3: CASRNDQPQHF
DNA: TGTGCCAGCAGGAATGATCAGCCCCAGCATTTT

D: .
J: TRBJ1-1
V: TRBV7-9
size: .
CDR3: CASSLINTEAFF
DNA: TGTGCCAGCAGCTTAATAAACACTGAAGCTTTCTTT

D: .
J: TRBJ1-5
V: TRBV7-2
size: .
CDR3: CASSSYGPISNQPQHF
DNA: TGTGCCAGCAGCTCTTACGGGCCTATTAGCAATCAGCCCCAGCATTTT

D: TRBD2
J: TRBJ2-7
V: TRBV2
size: .
CDR3: CASSGAGAVSYEQYF
DNA: TGTGCCAGCAGTGGAGCGGGGGCCGTCTCCTACGAGCAGTACTTC

D: TRBD1
J: TRBJ2-2
V: TRBV5-1
size: .
CDR3: CASSHPRTGENTGELFF
DNA: TGCGCCAGCAGTCACCCGAGGACAGGGGAGAACACCGGGGAGCTGTTTTTT

D: .
J: TRBJ2-2
V: TRBV19
size: .
CDR3: CASKNFNTGELFF
DNA: TGTGCCAGTAAGAACTTCAACACCGGGGAGCTGTTTTTT

D: .
J: TRBJ2-5
V: TRBV9
size: .
CDR3: CASSAAGEISGETQYF
DNA: TGTGCCAGCAGCGCCGCCGGGGAGATTTCGGGAGAGACCCAGTACTTC

D: TRBD1
J: TRBJ1-1
V: TRBV5-8
size: once
CDR3: CASSFTGGRYAFF
DNA: TGTGCCAGCAGCTTCACAGGGGGCAGGTACGCTTTCTTT

D: .
J: TRBJ2-2
V: TRBV7-9
size: .
CDR3: CASSSGTENTGELFF
DNA: TGTGCCAGCAGCTCCGGGACCGAGAACACCGGGGAGCTGTTTTTT

D: .
J: TRBJ2-2
V: TRBV9
size: .
CDR3: CASSVGTITGELFF
DNA: TGTGCCAGCAGCGTGGGGACAATCACCGGGGAGCTGTTTTTT

D: .
J: TRBJ2-1
V: TRBV29-1
size: .
CDR3: CSVWHNEQFF
DNA: TGCAGCGTTTGGCACAATGAGCAGTTCTTC

D: .
J: TRBJ1-5
V: TRBV6-4
size: .
CDR3: CASSVNVGLNQPQHF
DNA: TGTGCCAGCAGTGTCAATGTGGGGCTCAATCAGCCCCAGCATTTT

D: TRBD2
J: TRBJ2-3
V: TRBV7-2
size: few
CDR3: CASSLTGSGRGGDTQYF
DNA: TGTGCCAGCAGCTTAACGGGTAGCGGGAGAGGTGGAGATACGCAGTATTTT

D: .
J: TRBJ1-6
V: TRBV7-2
size: .
CDR3: CASSLASTGFNSPLHF
DNA: TGTGCCAGCAGCTTAGCGTCGACAGGCTTTAATTCACCCCTCCACTTT

D: TRBD2
J: TRBJ2-7
V: TRBV6-5
size: .
CDR3: CASTNSGLAAYEQYF
DNA: TGTGCCAGCACCAACTCGGGACTAGCTGCCTACGAGCAGTACTTC

D: TRBD1
J: TRBJ1-3
V: TRBV9
size: .
CDR3: CASSVVGRGGPGNTIYF
DNA: TGTGCCAGCAGCGTAGTCGGTCGAGGGGGCCCTGGAAACACCATATATTTT

D: .
J: TRBJ2-7
V: TRBV7-2
size: .
CDR3: CASSQPGGLSYEQYF
DNA: TGTGCCAGCAGCCAACCCGGGGGGCTCTCCTACGAGCAGTACTTC

D: TRBD2
J: TRBJ2-1
V: TRBV7-3
size: .
CDR3: CASSPHTGTSGNNEQFF
DNA: TGTGCCAGCAGCCCACATACCGGGACTAGCGGAAACAATGAGCAGTTCTTC

D: .
J: TRBJ1-2
V: TRBV6-1
size: .
CDR3: CASSTNAGYGYTF
DNA: TGTGCCAGCAGTACCAACGCAGGCTATGGCTACACCTTC

D: .
J: TRBJ2-3
V: TRBV19
size: .
CDR3: CASSIRGSTDTQYF
DNA: TGTGCCAGTAGTATTAGGGGTAGCACAGATACGCAGTATTTT

D: .
J: TRBJ2-4
V: TRBV5-4
size: .
CDR3: CASSSAGPDLAKNIQYF
DNA: TGTGCCAGCAGCTCTGCCGGGCCAGATCTAGCCAAAAACATTCAGTACTTC

D: .
J: TRBJ2-1
V: TRBV15
size: .
CDR3: CATSRELLMGGVDDSYNEQFF
DNA: TGTGCCACCAGCAGGGAACTTTTGATGGGGGGCGTAGATGATTCCTACAATGAGCAGTTCTTC

D: .
J: TRBJ1-5
V: TRBV5-1
size: .
CDR3: CASSRVYGDNQPQHF
DNA: TGCGCCAGCAGTCGTGTGTACGGCGATAATCAGCCCCAGCATTTT

D: TRBD1
J: TRBJ1-2
V: TRBV5-1
size: .
CDR3: CASSRGTANGYTF
DNA: TGCGCCAGCAGCCGCGGGACAGCTAATGGCTACACCTTC

D: TRBD1
J: TRBJ2-7
V: TRBV7-6
size: .
CDR3: CASSWDRTNEQYF
DNA: TGTGCCAGCAGCTGGGACAGGACCAACGAGCAGTACTTC

D: TRBD1
J: TRBJ2-7
V: TRBV20-1
size: few
CDR3: CSARVQGKQYF
DNA: TGCAGTGCTAGGGTACAGGGGAAGCAGTACTTC

D: .
J: TRBJ2-1
V: TRBV7-2
size: .
CDR3: CASSLELATDEQFF
DNA: TGTGCCAGCAGCTTAGAATTGGCGACGGATGAGCAGTTCTTC

D: .
J: TRBJ2-1
V: TRBV18
size: .
CDR3: CASSPRGGQFGEQFF
DNA: TGTGCCAGCTCACCACGGGGGGGGCAATTTGGAGAGCAGTTCTTC

D: .
J: TRBJ1-4
V: TRBV19
size: few
CDR3: CASSLGQTATNEKLFF
DNA: TGTGCCAGTAGTCTCGGACAGACCGCAACTAATGAAAAACTGTTTTTT

D: .
J: TRBJ1-4
V: TRBV15
size: .
CDR3: CATSRDGGVNEKLFF
DNA: TGTGCCACCAGCAGAGATGGGGGGGTGAATGAAAAACTGTTTTTT

D: .
J: TRBJ2-5
V: TRBV18
size: .
CDR3: CASSPQQGRETQYF
DNA: TGTGCCAGCTCACCTCAGCAGGGGCGTGAGACCCAGTACTTC

D: .
J: TRBJ2-1
V: TRBV29-1
size: .
CDR3: CSVETAGSRNEQFF
DNA: TGCAGCGTTGAAACGGCGGGGAGTCGCAATGAGCAGTTCTTC

D: .
J: TRBJ2-3
V: TRBV7-2
size: .
CDR3: CASSPGGGYGTDTQYF
DNA: TGTGCCAGCAGCCCGGGAGGGGGCTATGGCACAGATACGCAGTATTTT

D: .
J: TRBJ1-1
V: TRBV5-1
size: .
CDR3: CASSLREMNTEAFF
DNA: TGCGCCAGCAGCCTGAGGGAAATGAACACTGAAGCTTTCTTT

D: .
J: TRBJ2-7
V: TRBV23-1
size: .
CDR3: CASSQVLPTGTQYEQYF
DNA: TGCGCCAGCAGTCAAGTACTCCCCACCGGGACCCAATACGAGCAGTACTTC

D: TRBD1
J: TRBJ1-5
V: TRBV7-2
size: .
CDR3: CASSLRQGGNQPQHF
DNA: TGTGCCAGCAGCTTAAGGCAGGGGGGCAATCAGCCCCAGCATTTT

D: .
J: TRBJ1-5
V: TRBV21-1
size: .
CDR3: CASSTASRVVLSNQPQHF
DNA: TGTGCCAGCAGCACGGCGTCTAGGGTGGTGTTGAGCAATCAGCCCCAGCATTTT

D: .
J: TRBJ2-5
V: TRBV7-8
size: .
CDR3: CASSLPGLLKETQYF
DNA: TGTGCCAGCAGCTTACCGGGACTTTTAAAAGAGACCCAGTACTTC

D: .
J: TRBJ2-7
V: TRBV6-1
size: .
CDR3: CASIHDTTYEQYF
DNA: TGTGCCAGCATTCACGACACCACCTACGAGCAGTACTTC